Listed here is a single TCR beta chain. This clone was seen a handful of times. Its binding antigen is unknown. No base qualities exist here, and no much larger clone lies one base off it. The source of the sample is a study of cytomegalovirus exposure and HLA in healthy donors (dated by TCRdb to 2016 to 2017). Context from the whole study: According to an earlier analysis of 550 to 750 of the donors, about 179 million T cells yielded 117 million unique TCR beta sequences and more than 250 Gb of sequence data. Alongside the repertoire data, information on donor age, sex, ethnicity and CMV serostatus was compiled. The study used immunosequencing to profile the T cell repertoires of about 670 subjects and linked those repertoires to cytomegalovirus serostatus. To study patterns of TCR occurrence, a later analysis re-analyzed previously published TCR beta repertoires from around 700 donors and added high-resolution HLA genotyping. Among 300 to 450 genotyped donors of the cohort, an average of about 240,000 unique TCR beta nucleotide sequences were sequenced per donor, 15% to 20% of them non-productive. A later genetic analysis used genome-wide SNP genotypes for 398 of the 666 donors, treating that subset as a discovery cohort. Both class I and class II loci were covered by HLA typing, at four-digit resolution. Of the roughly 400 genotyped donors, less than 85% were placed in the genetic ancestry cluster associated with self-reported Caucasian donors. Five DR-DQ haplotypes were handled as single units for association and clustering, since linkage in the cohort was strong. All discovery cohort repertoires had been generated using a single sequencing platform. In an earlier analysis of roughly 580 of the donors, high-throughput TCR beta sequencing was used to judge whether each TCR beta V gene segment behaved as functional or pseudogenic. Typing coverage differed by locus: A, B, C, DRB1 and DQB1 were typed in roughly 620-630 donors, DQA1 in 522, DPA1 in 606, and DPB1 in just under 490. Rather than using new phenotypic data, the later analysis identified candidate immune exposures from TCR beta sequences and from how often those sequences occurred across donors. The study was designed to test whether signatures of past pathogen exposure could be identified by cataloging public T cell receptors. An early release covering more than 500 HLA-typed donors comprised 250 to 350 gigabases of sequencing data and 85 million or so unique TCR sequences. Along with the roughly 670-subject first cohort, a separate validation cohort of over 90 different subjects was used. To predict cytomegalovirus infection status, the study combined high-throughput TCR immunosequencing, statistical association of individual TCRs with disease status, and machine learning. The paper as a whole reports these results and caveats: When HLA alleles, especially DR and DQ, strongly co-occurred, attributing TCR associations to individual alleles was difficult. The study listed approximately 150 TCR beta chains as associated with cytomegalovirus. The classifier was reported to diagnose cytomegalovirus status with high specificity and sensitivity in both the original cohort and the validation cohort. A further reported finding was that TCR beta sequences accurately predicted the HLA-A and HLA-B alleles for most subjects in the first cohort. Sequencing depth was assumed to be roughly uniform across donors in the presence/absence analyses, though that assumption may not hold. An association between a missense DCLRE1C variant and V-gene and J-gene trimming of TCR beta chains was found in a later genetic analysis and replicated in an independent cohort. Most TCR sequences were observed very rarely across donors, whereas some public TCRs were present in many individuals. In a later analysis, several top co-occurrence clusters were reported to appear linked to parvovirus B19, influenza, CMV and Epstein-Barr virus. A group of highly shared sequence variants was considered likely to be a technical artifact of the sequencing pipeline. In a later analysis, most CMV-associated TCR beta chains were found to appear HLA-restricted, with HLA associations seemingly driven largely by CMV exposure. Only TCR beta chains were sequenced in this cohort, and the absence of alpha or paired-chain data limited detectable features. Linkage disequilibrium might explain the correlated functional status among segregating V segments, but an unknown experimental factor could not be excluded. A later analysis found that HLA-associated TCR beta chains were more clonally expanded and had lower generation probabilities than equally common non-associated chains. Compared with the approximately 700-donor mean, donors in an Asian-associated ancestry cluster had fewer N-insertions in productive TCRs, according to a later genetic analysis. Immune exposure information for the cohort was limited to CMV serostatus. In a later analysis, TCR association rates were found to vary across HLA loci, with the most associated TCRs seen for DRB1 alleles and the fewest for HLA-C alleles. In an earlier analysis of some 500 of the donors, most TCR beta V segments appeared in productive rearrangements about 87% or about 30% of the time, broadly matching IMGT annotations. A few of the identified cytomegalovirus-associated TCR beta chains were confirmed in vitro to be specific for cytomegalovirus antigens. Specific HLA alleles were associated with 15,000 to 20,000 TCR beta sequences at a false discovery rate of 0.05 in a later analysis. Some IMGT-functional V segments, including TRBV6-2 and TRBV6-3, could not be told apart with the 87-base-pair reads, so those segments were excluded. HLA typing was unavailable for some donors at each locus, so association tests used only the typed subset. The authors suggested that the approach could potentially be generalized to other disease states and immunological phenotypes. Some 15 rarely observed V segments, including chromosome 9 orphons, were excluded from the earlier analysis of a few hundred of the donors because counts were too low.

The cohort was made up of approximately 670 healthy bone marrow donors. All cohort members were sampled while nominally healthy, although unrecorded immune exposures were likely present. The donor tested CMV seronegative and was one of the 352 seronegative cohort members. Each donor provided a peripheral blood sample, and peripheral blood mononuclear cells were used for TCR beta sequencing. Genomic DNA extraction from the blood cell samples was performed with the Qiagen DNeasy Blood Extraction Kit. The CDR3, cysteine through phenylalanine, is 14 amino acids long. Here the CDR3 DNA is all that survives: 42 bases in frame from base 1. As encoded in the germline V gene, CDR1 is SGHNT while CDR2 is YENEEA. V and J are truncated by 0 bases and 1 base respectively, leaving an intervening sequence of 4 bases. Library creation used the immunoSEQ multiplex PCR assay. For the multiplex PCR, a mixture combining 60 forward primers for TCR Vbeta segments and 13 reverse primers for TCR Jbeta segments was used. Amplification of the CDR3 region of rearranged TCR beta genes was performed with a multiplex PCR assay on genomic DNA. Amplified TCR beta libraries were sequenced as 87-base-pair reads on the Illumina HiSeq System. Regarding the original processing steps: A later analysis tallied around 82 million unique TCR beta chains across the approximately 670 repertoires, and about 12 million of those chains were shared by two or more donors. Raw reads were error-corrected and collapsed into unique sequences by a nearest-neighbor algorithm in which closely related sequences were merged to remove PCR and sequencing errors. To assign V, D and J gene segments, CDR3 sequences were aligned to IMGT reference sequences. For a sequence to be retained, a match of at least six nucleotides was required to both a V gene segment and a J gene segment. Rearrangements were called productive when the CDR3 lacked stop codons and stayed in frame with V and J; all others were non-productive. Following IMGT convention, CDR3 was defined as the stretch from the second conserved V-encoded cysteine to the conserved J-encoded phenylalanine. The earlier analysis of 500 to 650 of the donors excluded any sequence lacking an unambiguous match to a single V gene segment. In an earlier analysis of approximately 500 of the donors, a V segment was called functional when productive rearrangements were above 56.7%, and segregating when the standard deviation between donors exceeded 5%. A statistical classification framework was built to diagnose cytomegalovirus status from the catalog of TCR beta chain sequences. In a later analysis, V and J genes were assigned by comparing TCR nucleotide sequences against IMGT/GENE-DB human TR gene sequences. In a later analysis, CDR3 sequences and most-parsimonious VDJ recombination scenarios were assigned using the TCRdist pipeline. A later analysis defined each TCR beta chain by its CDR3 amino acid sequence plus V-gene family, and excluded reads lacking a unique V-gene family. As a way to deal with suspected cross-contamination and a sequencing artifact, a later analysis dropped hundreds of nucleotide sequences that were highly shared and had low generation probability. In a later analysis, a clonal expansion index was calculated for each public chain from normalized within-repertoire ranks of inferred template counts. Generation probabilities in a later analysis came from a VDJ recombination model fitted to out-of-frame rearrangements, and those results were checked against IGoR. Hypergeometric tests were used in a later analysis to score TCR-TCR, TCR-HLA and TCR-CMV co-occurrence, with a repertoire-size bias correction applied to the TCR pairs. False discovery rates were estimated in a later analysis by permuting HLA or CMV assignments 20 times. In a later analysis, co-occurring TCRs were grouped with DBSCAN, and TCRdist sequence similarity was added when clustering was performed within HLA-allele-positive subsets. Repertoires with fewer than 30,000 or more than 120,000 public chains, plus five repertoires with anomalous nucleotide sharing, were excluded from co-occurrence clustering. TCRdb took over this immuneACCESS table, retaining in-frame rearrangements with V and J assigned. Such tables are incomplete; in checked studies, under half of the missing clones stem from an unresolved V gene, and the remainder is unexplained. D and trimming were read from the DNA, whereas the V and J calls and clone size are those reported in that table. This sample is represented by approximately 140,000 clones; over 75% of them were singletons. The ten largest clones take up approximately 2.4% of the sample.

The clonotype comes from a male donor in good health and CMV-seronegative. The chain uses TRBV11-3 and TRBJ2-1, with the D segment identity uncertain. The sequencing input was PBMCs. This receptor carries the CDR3 CASSLDRSYNEQFF. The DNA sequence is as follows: TGTGCCAGCAGCTTAGATCGGTCCTACAATGAGCAGTTCTTC.